A single sample gave rise to the 9 T cell receptor beta chains below, sequenced in a study of blood T cell repertoires in COVID-19. Assay: immunoSEQ multiplex PCR; the TCRdb copy retains only in-frame clones and omits some. In the table there are some 240,000 clones, approximately 90% of which are singletons. Sequenced input: peripheral blood. The receptors derive from a man between 60 and 75 years old with COVID-19, enrolled during active disease.

This rearrangement joins TRBV7-9 to TRBJ2-7, with D unresolved. The CDR3 consists of 12 residues. Trimming shortened V by 4 bases and J by 3 bases, and 7 bases separated the two germline ends. CDR1 and CDR2 from the germline V gene are SEHNR and FQNEAQ (reference sequence). CDR3: CASSSLGYEQYF. DNA of the CDR3: TGTGCCAGCAGCTCGCTAGGCTACGAGCAGTACTTC.

The chain employs TRBV27 and TRBJ1-3; 7 positions agree with TRBD1. The germline V gene has CDR1 MNHEY and CDR2 SMNVEV (reference sequence). The CDR3 runs 15 residues. V was pared by 3 bases and J by 4 bases, with 6 bases of the junction left unmatched. The DNA for the CDR3 is TGTGCCAGCAGTTTTTCAACAGGGGTCGGAAACACCATATATTTT. As protein: CASSFSTGVGNTIYF.

The rearrangement links TRBV30 to TRBJ1-4, with D possibly TRBD1 on 6 matching bases. The CDR3 has 14 residues. The V end lost 3 bases, the J end lost 4 bases, and 12 bases lay between the germline ends. CDR1 is GTSNPN and CDR2 is SVGIG in the germline V gene (reference sequence). DNA for the CDR3: TGTGCCTGGAGCACAGGGCCGATTAATGAAAAACTGTTTTTT. Its translation is CAWSTGPINEKLFF.

The V call is TRBV13, the J call TRBJ1-1, with D possibly matching TRBD1 (6 bases). The length of the CDR3 is 15 residues. V dropped 2 bases and J dropped 3 bases, with 13 bases sitting between them. Germline CDR1 and CDR2: PRHDT and FYEKMQ (reference sequence). CDR3 DNA sequence: TGTGCCAGCAGCTTATCAGTCAGGGGTGACACTGAAGCTTTCTTT. Translation gives CASSLSVRGDTEAFF.

The chain employs TRBV27 and TRBJ1-2; perhaps TRBD1 as D (5 bases). Trimming removed 2 bases at V and 8 bases at J, with 12 bases between. This CDR3 has 13 amino acids. CDR1 is MNHEY, CDR2 SMNVEV, per germline (reference sequence). The CDR3 reads CASSLNRGGGYTF. The CDR3 nucleotides read TGTGCCAGCAGTTTAAACCGGGGGGGAGGCTACACCTTC.

The rearrangement joins TRBV5-7 to TRBJ2-2, with 7 bases matching TRBD1. TRBV5-7 has ORF status, its function being uncertain. This CDR3 comprises 16 residues. The V and J ends lost 4 bases and 5 bases, in that order; junction bases with no gene match: 11. CDR3 sequence reads: CASSLQGPRGTGELFF. DNA of the CDR3: TGTGCCAGCAGCCTACAGGGGCCTAGGGGGACCGGGGAGCTGTTTTTT.

The rearrangement joins TRBV3-1 (or the pseudogene TRBV3-2) to TRBJ2-5, with 10 bases that match TRBD1. The CDR3 has 15 amino acids. V gave up 3 bases and J gave up 5 bases; unmatched junction bases: 6. Germline V lookup: CDR1 LGHDT, CDR2 YNNKEL (reference sequence). The CDR3 reads CASSHGTGVGETQYF. As DNA, the CDR3 is TGTGCCAGCAGCCACGGGACAGGGGTTGGGGAGACCCAGTACTTC.

J is TRBJ2-2 and V is TRBV7-6, with D possibly TRBD1 on 5 matching bases. The CDR3 extends over 18 amino acids. Germline V lookup: CDR1 SGHVS, CDR2 FNYEAQ. With 5 bases removed from V and 6 bases from J, the gap between germline ends came to 25 bases. This chain's CDR3 is CASSPVLPQGLISGELFF. Here the CDR3 DNA reads TGTGCCAGCAGCCCAGTCCTCCCCCAGGGCCTTATATCCGGGGAGCTGTTTTTT.

As for this clone: Other DNA variants within this sample encode the same CDR3. This rearrangement joins TRBV28 to TRBJ2-2; D unclear. The germline CDR1 and CDR2 sequences are MDHEN and SYDVKM. There are 12 residues in the CDR3. V lost 6 bases and J 5 bases, leaving 7 bases between the germline ends. CDR3 residues: CASSSSTGELFF. The DNA of the CDR3 is TGTGCCAGCAGCTCCTCTACCGGGGAGCTGTTTTTT.